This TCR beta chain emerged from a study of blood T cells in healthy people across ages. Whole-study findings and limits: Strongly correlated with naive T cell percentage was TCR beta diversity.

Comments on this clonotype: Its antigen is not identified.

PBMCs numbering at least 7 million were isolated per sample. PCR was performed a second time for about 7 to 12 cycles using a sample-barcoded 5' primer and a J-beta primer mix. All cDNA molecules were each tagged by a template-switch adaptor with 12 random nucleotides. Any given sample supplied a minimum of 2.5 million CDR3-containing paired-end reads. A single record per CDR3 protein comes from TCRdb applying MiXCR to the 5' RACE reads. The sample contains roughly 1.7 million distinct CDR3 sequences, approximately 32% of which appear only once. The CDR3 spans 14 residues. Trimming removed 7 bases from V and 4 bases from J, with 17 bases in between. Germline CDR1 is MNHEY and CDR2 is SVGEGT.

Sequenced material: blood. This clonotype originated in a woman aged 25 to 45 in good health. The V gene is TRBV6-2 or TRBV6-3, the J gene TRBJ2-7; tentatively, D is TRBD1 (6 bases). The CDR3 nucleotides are TGTGCCAGCATTAACCCCGGACAGCTATACGAGCAGTACTTC. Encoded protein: CASINPGQLYEQYF.